The clone carrying this TCR beta chain was observed a handful of times. Time point meaning: sample taken at primary tumor resection. Germline loops: CDR1 MNHEY, CDR2 SMNVEV (reference sequence). The CDR3 spans 14 residues. The junction had 7 bases not matched to a gene; V was cut back by 5 bases and J by 6 bases. The data are from a study of spatial heterogeneity in lung cancer. TCRdb re-called the 5' RACE reads through MiXCR, storing one row per CDR3 protein. The data contain 85,000 to 100,000 distinct CDR3 sequences, more than 10% of them singletons. Here the sequenced sample was PBMCs, taken at surgery. The chain has TRBV27 and TRBJ2-7; the match to TRBD2 covers 10 bases. The receptor comes from a male donor with early-stage non-small cell lung cancer. For the CDR3, the DNA is TGTGCCAGCAGTCCGTCTAGCGGGAGCGGCGAGCAGTACTTC. It specifies CASSPSSGSGEQYF.